A selection of T cell receptor beta chains follows, all from one sample in a study of siplizumab effects on memory and regulatory T cells. TCRdb keeps only in-frame clones here, not all; method: immunoSEQ multiplex PCR. The repertoire holds roughly 60,000 clones, with approximately 93% as singletons. Specimen: CD8+ T cells sorted from blood. Receptor source: a human donor in good health. CDR3s include the opening cysteine and the closing phenylalanine or tryptophan. Fields, in order: clone size, D gene, V gene, J gene, CDR3 DNA, CDR3 protein. D genes are given only for firm matches. Clone size is not always given. Where it is, it says once, few, many or a class for expanded clones.

abundance: once; d_gene: -; v_gene: TRBV15; j_gene: TRBJ2-1; CDR3nt: TGTGCCACCAGCTCCCCTTTAAAGGAGGCCTACAATGAGCAGTTCTTC; CDR3aa: CATSSPLKEAYNEQFF
abundance: -; d_gene: TRBD2; v_gene: TRBV19; j_gene: TRBJ2-3; CDR3nt: TGTGCCAGTAGTATATCCCCGGGACTAGCGGGAGTCACAGATACGCAGTATTTT; CDR3aa: CASSISPGLAGVTDTQYF
abundance: -; d_gene: TRBD2; v_gene: TRBV7-2; j_gene: TRBJ2-1; CDR3nt: TGTGCCAGCAGCTTAGCGGCGGGAGGACTTCGCAATGAGCAGTTCTTC; CDR3aa: CASSLAAGGLRNEQFF
abundance: -; d_gene: -; v_gene: TRBV28; j_gene: TRBJ2-5; CDR3nt: TGTGCCAGCAGTTCTTCCCCTTTGTATGGAGAACAGTACTTC; CDR3aa: CASSSSPLYGEQYF
abundance: -; d_gene: TRBD1; v_gene: TRBV12-5; j_gene: TRBJ1-5; CDR3nt: TGTGCTAGTGGTTTGAGTAGGGGGCTGGGGAATCAGCCCCAGCATTTT; CDR3aa: CASGLSRGLGNQPQHF
abundance: -; d_gene: -; v_gene: TRBV6-5; j_gene: TRBJ2-7; CDR3nt: TGTGCCAGCGCCCTGGACTCCGGCCCCTACGAGCAGTACTTC; CDR3aa: CASALDSGPYEQYF
abundance: -; d_gene: -; v_gene: TRBV7-9; j_gene: TRBJ2-7; CDR3nt: TGTGCCAGCAGCTTGACAACCTCCTACGAGCAGTACTTC; CDR3aa: CASSLTTSYEQYF
abundance: -; d_gene: -; v_gene: TRBV4-1; j_gene: TRBJ2-1; CDR3nt: TGCGCCAGCAGCCACATAGACCTAAACAATGAGCAGTTCTTC; CDR3aa: CASSHIDLNNEQFF
abundance: -; d_gene: -; v_gene: TRBV7-2; j_gene: TRBJ2-7; CDR3nt: TGTGCCAGCAGCGGACTTCGGTTCGAGCAGTACTTC; CDR3aa: CASSGLRFEQYF
abundance: -; d_gene: -; v_gene: TRBV4-1; j_gene: TRBJ2-3; CDR3nt: TGCGCCAGCAGCCAAGATATAACTCTAGCTCTGTATTTT; CDR3aa: CASSQDITLALYF
abundance: -; d_gene: -; v_gene: TRBV7-8; j_gene: TRBJ2-5; CDR3nt: TGTGCCAGCAGCTCGACAGTTTGGCAAGAGACCCAGTACTTC; CDR3aa: CASSSTVWQETQYF
abundance: -; d_gene: -; v_gene: TRBV10-1; j_gene: TRBJ2-2; CDR3nt: TGCGCCAGCAGTGACACCGGGGAGCTGTTTTTT; CDR3aa: CASSDTGELFF
abundance: -; d_gene: -; v_gene: TRBV5-3; j_gene: TRBJ1-2; CDR3nt: TGTGCCAGAAGCCCGCACCGACACTGCGGCTACACCTTC; CDR3aa: CARSPHRHCGYTF
abundance: few; d_gene: TRBD2; v_gene: TRBV10-1; j_gene: TRBJ2-3; CDR3nt: TGCGCCAGCAGTGAGAGGGGAGCGGGAGGGCCTACAGATACGCAGTATTTT; CDR3aa: CASSERGAGGPTDTQYF
abundance: once; d_gene: -; v_gene: TRBV29-1; j_gene: TRBJ1-2; CDR3nt: TGCAGCGTGCGCGTACCGGGACCACGGGACTACACCTTC; CDR3aa: CSVRVPGPRDYTF
abundance: -; d_gene: TRBD2; v_gene: TRBV5-8; j_gene: TRBJ2-3; CDR3nt: TGTGCCAGCAGCGCCGGGACTAGCGGCACAGATACGCAGTATTTT; CDR3aa: CASSAGTSGTDTQYF
abundance: -; d_gene: -; v_gene: TRBV28; j_gene: TRBJ2-2; CDR3nt: TGTGCCAGCAGTTTTCGCCCCGGGGAGCTGTTTTTT; CDR3aa: CASSFRPGELFF
abundance: -; d_gene: -; v_gene: TRBV14; j_gene: TRBJ2-1; CDR3nt: TGTGCCAGCATGCCTCGGAGCTCCTACAATGAGCAGTTCTTC; CDR3aa: CASMPRSSYNEQFF
abundance: -; d_gene: TRBD2; v_gene: TRBV27; j_gene: TRBJ2-7; CDR3nt: TGTGCCAGCAGTTCCCTCATAAGCGGGAGGAGACTGGGGGAGCAGTACTTC; CDR3aa: CASSSLISGRRLGEQYF
abundance: once; d_gene: TRBD2; v_gene: TRBV9; j_gene: TRBJ2-3; CDR3nt: TGTGCCAGCAGCGACCCGACTAGCGGAAGCACAGATACGCAGTATTTT; CDR3aa: CASSDPTSGSTDTQYF
abundance: -; d_gene: TRBD1; v_gene: TRBV15; j_gene: TRBJ2-2; CDR3nt: TGTGCCACCAGCAGAGTGGGGACAGGGTTGTCCGGGGAGCTGTTTTTT; CDR3aa: CATSRVGTGLSGELFF
abundance: -; d_gene: -; v_gene: TRBV5-8; j_gene: TRBJ2-3; CDR3nt: TGTGCCAGCAGCTTGGTCCGCACAGATACGCAGTATTTT; CDR3aa: CASSLVRTDTQYF
abundance: -; d_gene: -; v_gene: TRBV30; j_gene: TRBJ2-2; CDR3nt: TGTGCCTGGAAACTTGACTTTTACACCGGGGAGCTGTTTTTT; CDR3aa: CAWKLDFYTGELFF
abundance: -; d_gene: -; v_gene: TRBV2; j_gene: TRBJ2-7; CDR3nt: TGTGCCAGCAGTGACAGGGCCGAGCAGTACTTC; CDR3aa: CASSDRAEQYF
abundance: -; d_gene: -; v_gene: TRBV7-9; j_gene: TRBJ2-3; CDR3nt: TGTGCCAGCAGCTTGCCGTTTGATACGCAGTATTTT; CDR3aa: CASSLPFDTQYF
abundance: -; d_gene: TRBD2; v_gene: TRBV27; j_gene: TRBJ2-5; CDR3nt: TGTGCCAGCAGCCCTTACGGGCTAGCGGGACCCCAAGAGACCCAGTACTTC; CDR3aa: CASSPYGLAGPQETQYF
abundance: -; d_gene: TRBD1; v_gene: TRBV15; j_gene: TRBJ1-2; CDR3nt: TGTGCCACCAGCAACCCCGGGACAGGGCGAAGGTATGGCTACACCTTC; CDR3aa: CATSNPGTGRRYGYTF
abundance: once; d_gene: TRBD2; v_gene: TRBV2; j_gene: TRBJ2-7; CDR3nt: TGTGCCAGCAGTGAACCCCCTAGCGGGAGAACCGAGCAGTACTTC; CDR3aa: CASSEPPSGRTEQYF
abundance: -; d_gene: -; v_gene: TRBV20-1; j_gene: TRBJ2-2; CDR3nt: TGCAGTGCTAGAGTAACCGGGGAGCTGTTTTTT; CDR3aa: CSARVTGELFF
abundance: -; d_gene: TRBD1; v_gene: TRBV19; j_gene: TRBJ1-4; CDR3nt: TGTGCCAGTAGTATAGTGACAGGGAATGAAAAACTGTTTTTT; CDR3aa: CASSIVTGNEKLFF
abundance: -; d_gene: -; v_gene: TRBV10-3; j_gene: TRBJ2-1; CDR3nt: TGTGCCATCAGTGCGGGGAGTGAGCAGTTCTTC; CDR3aa: CAISAGSEQFF
abundance: -; d_gene: TRBD1; v_gene: TRBV5-1; j_gene: TRBJ1-3; CDR3nt: TGCGCCAGCAGCAAAGGGACAGGCCCCTCTGGAAACACCATATATTTT; CDR3aa: CASSKGTGPSGNTIYF
abundance: -; d_gene: -; v_gene: TRBV4-1; j_gene: TRBJ1-1; CDR3nt: TGCGCCAGCAGCCAACCCCATGAGGGGGTGGACACTGAAGCTTTCTTT; CDR3aa: CASSQPHEGVDTEAFF
abundance: once; d_gene: -; v_gene: TRBV10-3; j_gene: TRBJ2-2; CDR3nt: TGTGCCATCATGCTTACGAACACCGGGGAGCTGTTTTTT; CDR3aa: CAIMLTNTGELFF
abundance: -; d_gene: TRBD2; v_gene: TRBV5-1; j_gene: TRBJ2-7; CDR3nt: TGCGCCAGCAGCTTTCGGACTAGCGGGTATTACGAGCAGTACTTC; CDR3aa: CASSFRTSGYYEQYF
abundance: -; d_gene: -; v_gene: TRBV2; j_gene: TRBJ2-3; CDR3nt: TGTGCCAGCTTCTCGGGATGGCTTCGAGATACGCAGTATTTT; CDR3aa: CASFSGWLRDTQYF
abundance: -; d_gene: TRBD2; v_gene: TRBV9; j_gene: TRBJ2-1; CDR3nt: TGTGCCAGCAGCGCAGGGACTAGCGGGCTATACAATGAGCAGTTCTTC; CDR3aa: CASSAGTSGLYNEQFF
abundance: -; d_gene: -; v_gene: TRBV9; j_gene: TRBJ1-5; CDR3nt: TGTGCCAGCAGCATCGGGACTGGGTATAGCAATCAGCCCCAGCATTTT; CDR3aa: CASSIGTGYSNQPQHF
abundance: few; d_gene: TRBD2; v_gene: TRBV5-6; j_gene: TRBJ2-7; CDR3nt: TGTGCCAGCAGCTCGGCTAGCGGGAGAATCTACGAGCAGTACTTC; CDR3aa: CASSSASGRIYEQYF
abundance: -; d_gene: -; v_gene: TRBV7-9; j_gene: TRBJ2-7; CDR3nt: TGTGCCAGCAGCCCCTCCGACAGGATCCTCTCGGACGAGCAGTACTTC; CDR3aa: CASSPSDRILSDEQYF
abundance: -; d_gene: -; v_gene: TRBV4-1; j_gene: TRBJ2-5; CDR3nt: TGCGCCAGCAGCCAAGTTCCACCGCCAAATCCAGAGACCCAGTACTTC; CDR3aa: CASSQVPPPNPETQYF
abundance: -; d_gene: -; v_gene: TRBV19; j_gene: TRBJ1-1; CDR3nt: TGTGCCAGTAGTACTCGACAGAACACTGAAGCTTTCTTT; CDR3aa: CASSTRQNTEAFF
abundance: -; d_gene: -; v_gene: TRBV11-3; j_gene: TRBJ2-7; CDR3nt: TGTGCCAGCAGCTTAGGACAGGGAGGCTACGAGCAGTACTTC; CDR3aa: CASSLGQGGYEQYF
abundance: -; d_gene: -; v_gene: TRBV7-8; j_gene: TRBJ2-1; CDR3nt: TGTGCCAGCGCGATCGCGGGGTCTGTCGATGAGCAGTTCTTC; CDR3aa: CASAIAGSVDEQFF
abundance: -; d_gene: -; v_gene: TRBV10-2; j_gene: TRBJ2-2; CDR3nt: TGCGCCAGCGCCTTAGGGGAGGAGTCCACCGGGGAGCTGTTTTTT; CDR3aa: CASALGEESTGELFF
abundance: -; d_gene: TRBD1; v_gene: TRBV28; j_gene: TRBJ2-7; CDR3nt: TGTGCCAGCAGTTCTCTTAGGGGGCCGAGAGAGCAGTACTTC; CDR3aa: CASSSLRGPREQYF
abundance: -; d_gene: -; v_gene: TRBV28; j_gene: TRBJ2-1; CDR3nt: TGTGCCAGCAGAAACCGGGGAAGCTCCTACAATGAGCAGTTCTTC; CDR3aa: CASRNRGSSYNEQFF
abundance: -; d_gene: -; v_gene: TRBV27; j_gene: TRBJ1-5; CDR3nt: TGTGCCAGCAGTCCTCGACGGGAGAATCAGCCCCAGCATTTT; CDR3aa: CASSPRRENQPQHF
abundance: -; d_gene: -; v_gene: TRBV2; j_gene: TRBJ1-1; CDR3nt: TGTGCCAGCTACGGGGCTAAGTATGGCACTGAAGCTTTCTTT; CDR3aa: CASYGAKYGTEAFF
abundance: -; d_gene: -; v_gene: TRBV19; j_gene: TRBJ1-5; CDR3nt: TGTGCCAGTAGTGCCGTTCGGCCAAGCAATCAGCCCCAGCATTTT; CDR3aa: CASSAVRPSNQPQHF
abundance: -; d_gene: -; v_gene: TRBV27; j_gene: TRBJ1-5; CDR3nt: TGTGCCAGCAGCCTACTTGGTAATCAGCCCCAGCATTTT; CDR3aa: CASSLLGNQPQHF
abundance: -; d_gene: -; v_gene: TRBV30; j_gene: TRBJ1-2; CDR3nt: TGTGCCTGGCAAGAAGCCTATGGCTACACCTTC; CDR3aa: CAWQEAYGYTF
abundance: -; d_gene: TRBD2; v_gene: TRBV11-3; j_gene: TRBJ2-7; CDR3nt: TGTGCCAGCAGCGCGATCGGGGGAGGGTTCGAGCAGTACTTC; CDR3aa: CASSAIGGGFEQYF
abundance: -; d_gene: TRBD1; v_gene: TRBV27; j_gene: TRBJ2-7; CDR3nt: TGTGCCAGCAGTAACCGGGACAGGGACTACGAGCAGTACTTC; CDR3aa: CASSNRDRDYEQYF
abundance: -; d_gene: TRBD1; v_gene: TRBV19; j_gene: TRBJ2-7; CDR3nt: TGTGCCAGCGGACAGGGTTGGGAGCAGTACTTC; CDR3aa: CASGQGWEQYF
abundance: -; d_gene: -; v_gene: TRBV4-1; j_gene: TRBJ1-3; CDR3nt: TGCGCCAGCAGCCAAGATGGGGGATTGAGCTCTGGAAACACCATATATTTT; CDR3aa: CASSQDGGLSSGNTIYF
abundance: -; d_gene: -; v_gene: TRBV10-2; j_gene: TRBJ2-2; CDR3nt: TGCGCCAGCAGTGTGTCCGGGGAGCTGTTTTTT; CDR3aa: CASSVSGELFF